Listed here are 30 T cell receptor beta chains from one sample, sequenced in a study of shared clonotypes between healthy human individuals. Assay: immunoSEQ multiplex PCR; the TCRdb copy retains only in-frame clones and omits some. The data contain approximately 2,300,000 clones, under 95% of them seen just once; the ten biggest clones take up more than 0.35%. Sequencing was carried out using naive CD4+ T cells from PBMCs. Subset described: CD45RA+ positively selected. These receptor sequences come from a young man in good health. Some clones in this sample may be carry-over from other donors' samples.

This clone was seen a few times. The chain uses TRBV2 and TRBJ1-1, with D uncertain. This CDR3 has 15 amino acids. V gave up 4 bases and J gave up 5 bases, with 17 bases separating them. Germline CDR1 reads SNHLY; CDR2 reads FYNNEI. CDR3 in DNA: TGTGCCAGCAGTGGGGGTCTCGCTAAGGTGACTGAAGCTTTCTTT. This translates into CASSGGLAKVTEAFF.

This clone appeared a single time. The V call is TRBV7-3, the J call TRBJ2-1; 9 bases match TRBD2. Unmatched junction bases numbered 9, after V lost 5 bases and J lost 7 bases. This CDR3 region has 15 residues. CDR1 is SGHTA, CDR2 FQGTGA, per germline. CDR3: CASSPTTSGWNEQFF. CDR3 nucleotide sequence: TGTGCCAGCAGCCCAACGACTAGCGGTTGGAATGAGCAGTTCTTC.

Worth noting for this clone: One end of the junction varies from germline; a read error may be responsible. The genes are TRBV6-1 and TRBJ2-4, with D perhaps matching TRBD1 (6 bases). The CDR3 sequence is 12 residues long. CDR1 and CDR2 (germline): MNHNS, SASEGT. The CDR3 DNA follows: TGTGCCAGCAGTGAGGTCGACAGGCTGCAAGACTTC. Translated, it gives CASSEVDRLQDF.

The J gene is TRBJ2-7, the V gene TRBV6-6, with a weak D call TRBD2 (6 bases). Germline-derived CDR1 and CDR2 are MNHNY and SVGAGI (reference sequence). The CDR3 contains 15 residues. Trimming stripped 2 bases from V and 7 bases from J, with 18 bases between. CDR3 loop: CASSYPGTAVGEQYF. As DNA, the CDR3 is TGTGCCAGCAGTTACCCAGGGACTGCGGTTGGGGAGCAGTACTTC.

For the CDR3, the DNA is TGCGCCAGCAGCTTGAAGAGTTACGAGCAGTACTTC. Protein product: CASSLKSYEQYF. The chain uses TRBV5-1 and TRBJ2-7; D gene ambiguous. Germline assignment: CDR1 SGHRS and CDR2 YFSETQ. Trimming took 1 base from V and 4 from J, leaving 6 bases between them. This CDR3 comprises 12 residues.

The chain has TRBV18 and TRBJ2-1; possibly TRBD1 for D (7 bases). Trimming stripped 2 bases from V and 7 bases from J, with 18 bases between. CDR3 length equals 16 residues. In germline, CDR1 is KGHSH, CDR2 LQKENI. The CDR3 DNA follows: TGTGCCAGCTCACCATTTTTGGAGGGGGCTACGAATGAGCAGTTCTTC. This translates into CASSPFLEGATNEQFF.

This rearrangement joins TRBV6-5 to TRBJ2-5; 7 bases map to TRBD2. The germline gives CDR1 MNHEY, CDR2 SVGAGI. The CDR3 is 14 residues long. Germline trimming cut 8 bases from V and 4 bases from J; bases unmatched to any gene: 10. The chain's CDR3 is CASALKWGGETQYF. The CDR3 nucleotides read TGTGCCAGCGCCTTAAAGTGGGGGGGAGAGACCCAGTACTTC.

J is TRBJ1-1 and V is TRBV5-6, with TRBD1 as a possible D gene (5 bases). CDR1 is SGHDT and CDR2 is YYEEEE in the germline V gene. This CDR3 is built from 12 residues. V shed 4 bases and J shed 4 bases, with 8 bases lying between them. The CDR3 region is CASSQGFTEAFF. The CDR3 DNA follows: TGTGCCAGCAGCCAGGGCTTCACTGAAGCTTTCTTT.

The chain joins TRBV5-4 to TRBJ2-3; 11 positions match TRBD2. V was clipped by 4 bases and J by 0 bases; unmatched bases: 4. The CDR3 is 16 residues long. In germline, CDR1 is SGHNT, CDR2 YYREEE (reference sequence). CDR3 DNA: TGTGCCAGCAGCATTCGACTAGCGGGAAGCACAGATACGCAGTATTTT. It specifies CASSIRLAGSTDTQYF.

This chain connects TRBV28 to TRBJ2-3, with 12 nucleotides matching TRBD2. The trim removed 8 bases at V and 9 bases at J, leaving 9 bases unmatched. This CDR3 has 14 amino acids. Per the germline V gene, CDR1 is MDHEN and CDR2 is SYDVKM. CDR3 nucleotide sequence: TGTGCCAGCGGCAGACTAGCGGGAGTTCTGACGCAGTATTTT. Protein product: CASGRLAGVLTQYF.

The chain combines TRBV9 with TRBJ2-4; D unclear. The V and J ends lost 0 bases and 9 bases respectively, with 10 bases between them. The CDR3 runs to 13 residues. Germline CDR1 and CDR2: SGDLS and YYNGEE. The CDR3 sequence is CASSVGYSSIQYF. CDR3 sequence (DNA): TGTGCCAGCAGCGTAGGATACAGTTCCATTCAGTACTTC.

This chain links TRBV6-1 with TRBJ2-7; 7 bases agree with TRBD1. The CDR3 contains 15 residues. With 3 bases clipped from V and 3 bases from J, the junction kept 8 bases outside the gene matches. The V gene's germline CDR1 is MNHNS and CDR2 SASEGT. DNA of the CDR3: TGTGCCAGCAGTGACACCGGGACAGCCCTCTACGAGCAGTACTTC. Its protein product is CASSDTGTALYEQYF.

The V call is TRBV18, the J call TRBJ1-1; D gene unclear. The germline V and J ends were trimmed by 2 bases and 7 bases, with 14 bases remaining between them. The CDR3 consists of 14 residues. CDR1 and CDR2 (germline): KGHSH, LQKENI. The DNA for the CDR3 is TGTGCCAGCTCACCATGGGCAGGCGGGAGTGAAGCTTTCTTT. Encoded protein: CASSPWAGGSEAFF. Combining the CDR3 with reference TRBV18 and TRBJ1-1 gives the whole variable domain NAGVMQNPRHLVRRRGQEARLRCSPMKGHSHVYWYRQLPEEGLKFMVYLQKENIIDESGMPKERFSAEFPKEGPSILRIQQVVRGDSAAYFCASSPWAGGSEAFFGQGTRLTVV.

The chain carries TRBV5-4 and TRBJ1-2; a weak D match, TRBD1 (5 bases). Germline V gene data show CDR1 as SGHNT and CDR2 as YYREEE (reference sequence). V dropped 4 bases and J dropped 4 bases, with 14 bases sitting between them. CDR3 length: 14 residues. The CDR3 DNA reads as TGTGCCAGCAGCCGCACGGGACTCGGCTATGGCTACACCTTC. Protein: CASSRTGLGYGYTF.

J is TRBJ2-7 and V is TRBV7-2, with TRBD2 matching over 8 bases. Germline CDR1 and CDR2: SGHTA and FQGNSA. The trim removed 2 bases at V and 3 bases at J, leaving 3 bases unmatched. CDR3 length: 14 residues. The CDR3 DNA follows: TGTGCCAGCAGCTTATTAGCGGGGTTCTACGAGCAGTACTTC. Translated: CASSLLAGFYEQYF. Variable domain in full (rest from reference TRBV7-2 and TRBJ2-7): GAGVSQSPSNKVTEKGKDVELRCDPISGHTALYWYRQSLGQGLEFLIYFQGNSAPDKSGLPSDRFSAERTGGSVSTLTIQRTQQEDSAVYLCASSLLAGFYEQYFGPGTRLTVT.

Regarding this clone: Other DNA sequences within the sample encode an identical CDR3. This chain links TRBV6-6 with TRBJ1-1, with a possible D match to TRBD1 (6 bases). Trimming removed 2 bases from V and 7 bases from J, with 8 bases in between. This CDR3 is 12 amino acids long. Germline V lookup: CDR1 MNHNY, CDR2 SVGAGI (reference sequence). The CDR3 DNA is TGTGCCAGCAGTTACCGGGGGCTTGAAGCTTTCTTT. Translating it yields CASSYRGLEAFF.

The chain has TRBV28 and TRBJ1-5, with unresolved D. The CDR3 has 16 amino acids. V lost 3 bases and J 1 base, leaving 13 bases between the germline ends. CDR1 and CDR2 (germline): MDHEN, SYDVKM. The CDR3 bases are TGTGCCAGCAGTTTCGGGCTCAAAGGGAGCAATCAGCCCCAGCATTTT. This gives the protein CASSFGLKGSNQPQHF.

This chain uses TRBV2 with TRBJ2-5; 13 bases map to TRBD2. V was clipped by 6 bases and J by 5 bases; unmatched bases: 6. The CDR3 runs 15 residues. Germline loops: CDR1 SNHLY, CDR2 FYNNEI. The CDR3 here is CASSPWTSGSETQYF. CDR3 sequence (DNA): TGTGCCAGCAGCCCTTGGACTAGCGGGAGTGAGACCCAGTACTTC.

The chain links TRBV5-1 to TRBJ2-5, with 11 bases fitting TRBD1. The CDR3 is made up of 15 amino acids. J was trimmed by 4 bases and V by 2 bases; bases with no gene match: 4. Germline V CDR1 and CDR2: SGHRS, YFSETQ. The CDR3 here is CASSLVGTGGETQYF. In nucleotides, the CDR3 is TGCGCCAGCAGCTTAGTTGGGACAGGGGGAGAGACCCAGTACTTC.

V and J are TRBV28 and TRBJ2-1; TRBD1 agrees at 8 bases. The CDR3 has 15 residues. V shed 5 bases and J 4 bases; nucleotides not matched to a gene: 7. Germline V gene data show CDR1 as MDHEN and CDR2 as SYDVKM. CDR3 region: CASSEFGQGYNEQFF. DNA for the CDR3: TGTGCCAGCAGTGAATTCGGACAGGGTTACAATGAGCAGTTCTTC.

The rearrangement links TRBV29-1 to TRBJ2-5; the D is unclear. V gave up 7 bases and J gave up 1 base, with 10 bases separating them. Germline V gives CDR1 SQVTM, CDR2 ANQGSEA. This CDR3 is 12 amino acids long. The CDR3 DNA follows: TGCAGCGCCCGACAAGTCCAAGAGACCCAGTACTTC. This translates into CSARQVQETQYF.

With respect to this clone: The identical CDR3 is also encoded by other nucleotide sequences in the sample. The chain is built from TRBV2 and TRBJ1-2; no clear D gene. V lost 5 bases to trimming and J lost 2 bases, with 3 bases between them. The germline CDR1 and CDR2 sequences are SNHLY and FYNNEI. This CDR3 is built from 11 residues. Written as DNA, the CDR3 is TGTGCCAGCAGTCTCAACTATGGCTACACCTTC. It is translated as CASSLNYGYTF.

The V gene is TRBV7-9, the J gene TRBJ1-2; the D is unclear. Trimming took off 8 bases at V and 7 bases at J, with 17 bases between the two ends. The CDR3 has 13 residues. Germline values: CDR1 SEHNR, CDR2 FQNEAQ (reference sequence). Here the CDR3 reads CASLLAPWGGYTF. CDR3 DNA: TGTGCCAGCCTTTTGGCCCCCTGGGGTGGCTACACCTTC.

J is TRBJ2-6 and V is TRBV28, with 7 bases matching TRBD1. V lost 6 bases to trimming and J lost 0 bases; unmatched junction nucleotides: 11. The CDR3 covers 18 residues. Germline V gives CDR1 MDHEN, CDR2 SYDVKM. This CDR3 is CASSSRTGQNSGANVLTF. CDR3 in DNA: TGTGCCAGCAGCTCCCGGACAGGCCAGAACTCTGGGGCCAACGTCCTGACTTTC.

The CDR3 loop reads CASSLGQFGNQPQHF. CDR3 nucleotides: TGTGCCAGCAGCTTAGGACAGTTCGGCAATCAGCCCCAGCATTTT. This chain joins TRBV7-2 and TRBJ1-5, with D tentatively TRBD1 (5 bases). Trimming left V 1 base short and J 2 bases short, with 9 bases between. Germline loops: CDR1 SGHTA, CDR2 FQGNSA. The CDR3 covers 15 residues.

This clone was found once. Other DNA sequences in this sample translate to the same CDR3. The chain links TRBV20-1 to TRBJ2-7; D uncertain. The CDR3 contains 11 residues. Trimming took 1 base from V and 4 from J, leaving 5 bases between them. CDR1 is DFQATT, CDR2 SNEGSKA, per germline (reference sequence). CDR3 residues: CSARGVYEQYF. The DNA of the CDR3 is TGCAGTGCTAGAGGGGTTTACGAGCAGTACTTC.

This clone was detected once. The rearrangement joins TRBV6-6 to TRBJ2-1; D not resolved. This CDR3 has 13 residues. The V end lost 7 bases, the J end lost 4 bases, and 11 bases lay between the germline ends. Germline CDR1 is MNHNY and CDR2 is SVGAGI (reference sequence). The CDR3 DNA is TGTGCCAGCACTCCCGCAGCGTACAATGAGCAGTTCTTC. Amino acid sequence: CASTPAAYNEQFF.

The chain combines TRBV15 with TRBJ2-3, with 8 bases aligning to TRBD1. Trimming at V came to 3 bases and at J to 13 bases, leaving 6 bases not matched to a gene. The CDR3 runs to 12 residues. Germline CDR1 LNHNV, CDR2 YYDKDF (reference sequence). Here the CDR3 DNA reads TGTGCCACCAGCAGGCAGGGGGCTCTCAAGTATTTT. Translated: CATSRQGALKYF.

The chain carries TRBV27 and TRBJ2-5; D unclear. Between the trimmed V and J ends, which lost 7 bases and 5 bases, there was a span of 14 bases. CDR1 is MNHEY and CDR2 is SMNVEV in the germline V gene (reference sequence). The CDR3 length is 13 residues. DNA for the CDR3: TGTGCCAGCAAATGGGCAGCTTCGGAGACCCAGTACTTC. It yields the protein CASKWAASETQYF.

This chain joins TRBV14 and TRBJ1-2; D possibly corresponds to TRBD1 (6 bases). Trimming cost V 1 base and J 4 bases, with 13 bases left between them. The germline V gene has CDR1 SGHDN and CDR2 FVKESK. The CDR3 has 15 amino acids. The CDR3 coding sequence is TGTGCCAGCAGCCAAGGATTGGACAGAAGCTATGGCTACACCTTC. Encoded protein: CASSQGLDRSYGYTF. Together with reference TRBV14 and TRBJ1-2, the CDR3 gives the full variable domain: EAGVTQFPSHSVIEKGQTVTLRCDPISGHDNLYWYRRVMGKEIKFLLHFVKESKQDESGMPNNRFLAERTGGTYSTLKVQPAELEDSGVYFCASSQGLDRSYGYTFGSGTRLTVV.